This T cell receptor beta chain was observed in a study of prognosis after radiotherapy for stage I lung cancer. Turning to the study itself: The study enrolled more than ten men and roughly six women as patients, aged 53 to 84 with a median of approximately 70 years.

This clonotype was observed many times. Two-round multiplex PCR on genomic DNA was the method by which TCR beta CDR3 was amplified. Primers specific to each TRBV and TRBJ gene were used in first-round PCR. TCRdb processed the multiplex PCR reads anew with MiXCR; each CDR3 protein has one entry. The sample carries about 51,000 distinct CDR3 sequences, 30% to 40% recorded once. The CDR3 extends over 16 amino acids. Trimming took off 1 base at V and 10 bases at J, with 20 bases between the two ends. CDR1 is SGHVS, CDR2 FNYEAQ, per germline. The material was PBMCs, obtained before or after stereotactic body radiation therapy (not recorded which). The genes are TRBV7-6 and TRBJ2-1; the D is unclear. The receptor was isolated from a donor aged 50 or older with non-small cell lung cancer. CDR3 coding DNA: TGTGCCAGCAGCTTAGATATAGCCCAAATCGCCGGCGAGCAGTTCTTC. Residues: CASSLDIAQIAGEQFF.